This TCR beta chain was obtained from a study of cytomegalovirus exposure and HLA in healthy donors. Overall study results and limits: The study recorded 164 TCR beta chains that were cytomegalovirus-associated.

PCR involved 60 Vbeta and 13 Jbeta primers. Profiling relied on immunoSEQ multiplex PCR, and the TCRdb table lists in-frame clones only, not all of them. The table includes some 180,000 clones, around a tenth detected once. A remark on this clone: The antigen remains undetermined.

The CDR3 has 15 amino acids. Trimming removed 1 base at V and 3 bases at J, with 13 bases between. Germline V CDR1 and CDR2: LNHDA, SQIVND (reference sequence). This TCR was sampled from a woman aged 25 to 39 in good health and CMV-seropositive. V usage is TRBV19 and J usage is TRBJ2-7; weak D call: TRBD2 (6 bases). The sample was PBMCs. The CDR3: CASSIAGVGSYEQYF. CDR3 bases: TGTGCCAGTAGTATAGCGGGAGTTGGGAGCTACGAGCAGTACTTC.